These 31 T cell receptor beta chains originate from one sample sequenced in a study of OX40 agonist ivuxolimab in advanced cancers. The library was obtained by the immunoSEQ multiplex PCR assay. The table was pulled from immuneACCESS by TCRdb, which kept in-frame rearrangements only. Such tables lose some clones; where checked, under half of the loss comes from unresolved V genes, and the rest has no known cause. The table for this sample lists approximately 74,000 clones; over 80% of them were counted only once. The top ten hold 0.32% of the sample. Sequences were derived from CD4+ or CD8+ T cells sorted from blood, sampled in a trial of the OX40 agonist ivuxolimab. The source is an adult with an advanced solid tumor such as melanoma, head and neck, liver or kidney cancer.

The chain recombines TRBV2 with TRBJ1-2, with D perhaps TRBD1 (6 bases). Trimming removed 6 bases at V and 4 bases at J, with 18 bases between. Germline-derived CDR1 and CDR2 are SNHLY and FYNNEI. The CDR3 spans 15 residues. CDR3 DNA sequence: TGTGCCAGCAGCCTCAGGGGACCCCTCGGCTATGGCTACACCTTC. Residues: CASSLRGPLGYGYTF. The whole variable domain, remainder taken from reference TRBV2 and TRBJ1-2, is EPEVTQTPSHQVTQMGQEVILRCVPISNHLYFYWYRQILGQKVEFLVSFYNNEISEKSEIFDDQFSVERPDGSNFTLKIRSTKLEDSAMYFCASSLRGPLGYGYTFGSGTRLTVV.

V and J are TRBV28 and TRBJ2-5; perhaps D is TRBD1 or TRBD2 (5 bases each). This CDR3 is 17 amino acids long. With 2 bases removed from V and 5 bases from J, the gap between germline ends came to 21 bases. From germline, CDR1 is MDHEN and CDR2 SYDVKM. The CDR3, as DNA: TGTGCCAGCAGTTTAGGGGGACCGGAGAGGAAACGGGAGACCCAGTACTTC. Its translation: CASSLGGPERKRETQYF. Full variable domain (missing parts from reference TRBV28 and TRBJ2-5): DVKVTQSSRYLVKRTGEKVFLECVQDMDHENMFWYRQDPGLGLRLIYFSYDVKMKEKGDIPEGYSVSREKKERFSLILESASTNQTSMYLCASSLGGPERKRETQYFGPGTRLLVL.

The genes are TRBV6-5 and TRBJ1-1; no clear D gene. Germline V gives CDR1 MNHEY, CDR2 SVGAGI. The ends were cut back, 6 bases at V and 1 base at J, with 12 bases in the middle. This CDR3 region has 14 residues. This CDR3 is CASRDMTENTEAFF. The CDR3 DNA sequence: TGTGCCAGCAGGGATATGACTGAGAACACTGAAGCTTTCTTT.

The CDR3 loop reads CASLGGGRGSPLHF. The DNA of the CDR3 is TGTGCCAGCCTCGGGGGGGGGCGCGGTTCACCCCTCCACTTT. This chain joins TRBV5-4 and TRBJ1-6, with D possibly being TRBD1 (6 bases). V gave up 7 bases and J gave up 9 bases, with 17 bases separating them. This CDR3 spans 14 amino acids. In germline, CDR1 is SGHNT, CDR2 YYREEE (reference sequence). Looking up the rest from reference TRBV5-4 and TRBJ1-6 gives the full variable domain: ETGVTQSPTHLIKTRGQQVTLRCSSQSGHNTVSWYQQALGQGPQFIFQYYREEENGRGNFPPRFSGLQFPNYSSELNVNALELDDSALYLCASLGGGRGSPLHFGNGTRLTVT.

The chain is built from TRBV5-1 and TRBJ2-2, with a possible D match to TRBD2 (6 bases). The V and J ends lost 7 bases and 1 base respectively, with 14 bases between them. This CDR3 is built from 15 residues. The germline CDR1 and CDR2 sequences are SGHRS and YFSETQ. CDR3 nucleotides: TGCGCCAGCGCCGCCGGGGGATTGAACACCGGGGAGCTGTTTTTT. Translating it yields CASAAGGLNTGELFF.

CDR3 coding DNA: TGCGCCAGCAGCCCCATCTGCGAGCAGTACTTC. This gives the protein CASSPICEQYF. V and J are TRBV5-1 and TRBJ2-7; D is ambiguous. Germline CDR1 SGHRS, CDR2 YFSETQ. This CDR3 contains 11 residues. V dropped 4 bases and J dropped 6 bases, with 8 bases sitting between them. Drawing the rest from reference TRBV5-1 and TRBJ2-7, the complete variable domain is KAGVTQTPRYLIKTRGQQVTLSCSPISGHRSVSWYQQTPGQGLQFLFEYFSETQRNKGNFPGRFSGRQFSNSRSEMNVSTLELGDSALYLCASSPICEQYFGPGTRLTVT.

The chain recombines TRBV4-3 with TRBJ2-1; 11 nucleotides match TRBD2. V lost 0 bases, J lost 8 bases, and 9 bases stayed unmatched. The CDR3 sequence is 17 residues long. CDR1 is LGHNA and CDR2 is YSLEER in the germline V gene. CDR3 region: CASSQDIGTSGFYEQFF. As DNA, the CDR3 is TGCGCCAGCAGCCAAGATATCGGGACTAGCGGATTTTATGAGCAGTTCTTC.

This rearrangement joins TRBV6-1 to TRBJ1-2; no definite D call. The CDR3 extends over 11 amino acids. Trimming shortened V by 6 bases and J by 1 base, and 3 bases separated the two germline ends. Germline V lookup: CDR1 MNHNS, CDR2 SASEGT. The CDR3 reads CASSYNYGYTF. CDR3 in DNA: TGTGCCAGCAGCTATAACTATGGCTACACCTTC.

This clone was detected only a few times. The DNA of the CDR3 is TGTGCCAGCAGTGCGGGGTTGGGCCAGCCCCAGCATTTT. Its protein product is CASSAGLGQPQHF. J is TRBJ1-5 and V is TRBV2, with unresolved D. Deletions cut 4 bases from V and 7 bases from J, with 11 bases between. This CDR3 has 13 amino acids. Per the germline V gene, CDR1 is SNHLY and CDR2 is FYNNEI.

The chain links TRBV7-9 to TRBJ2-3; D remains ambiguous. V was cut by 4 bases and J by 6 bases, with 8 bases left in between. Germline CDR1 reads SEHNR; CDR2 reads FQNEAQ (reference sequence). The CDR3 has 12 amino acids. CDR3 nucleotides: TGTGCCAGCAGCTCATTGCGGGATACGCAGTATTTT. It is translated as CASSSLRDTQYF.

J is TRBJ2-1 and V is TRBV7-2, with 7 nucleotides matching TRBD2. The CDR3 length is 15 residues. J gave up 3 bases and V 5 bases, and 7 bases lay outside the gene matches. Germline V gene sequence: CDR1 SGHTA, CDR2 FQGNSA. In DNA form, the CDR3 reads TGTGCCAGCAGCCCGAGCGGGGTAGGCTACAATGAGCAGTTCTTC. Translation gives CASSPSGVGYNEQFF.

This sequence joins TRBV5-4 and TRBJ2-3; 9 bases are shared with TRBD1. In germline, CDR1 is SGHNT, CDR2 YYREEE (reference sequence). The CDR3 consists of 18 residues. Losses at the gene ends were 4 bases for V and 0 bases for J; bases not matched to a gene: 12. This chain's CDR3 is CASSRTGGGSTSTDTQYF. CDR3 coding DNA: TGTGCCAGCAGCCGTACAGGGGGCGGGTCAACTAGCACAGATACGCAGTATTTT.

The chain combines TRBV2 with TRBJ1-3; D is uncertain. Germline CDR1 SNHLY, CDR2 FYNNEI. Trimming took 6 bases from V and 0 from J, leaving 15 bases between them. CDR3 length: 16 residues. The CDR3 region is CASSYHPSSSGNTIYF. In DNA, the CDR3 is TGTGCCAGCAGCTATCATCCCAGTAGCTCTGGAAACACCATATATTTT.

CDR3: CASSIGGRITGELFF. The CDR3 DNA is TGTGCCAGTAGTATCGGAGGGAGAATTACCGGGGAGCTGTTTTTT. J is TRBJ2-2 and V is TRBV19, with a weak D call TRBD2 (6 bases). V was trimmed by 3 bases and J by 5 bases, leaving 13 bases between them. The CDR3 contains 15 residues. Germline CDR1 and CDR2: LNHDA and SQIVND (reference sequence).

This chain connects TRBV5-4 to TRBJ1-2; 9 bases line up with TRBD1. V shed 5 bases and J 5 bases; nucleotides not matched to a gene: 7. CDR3 length equals 14 residues. Germline CDR1 and CDR2: SGHNT and YYREEE (reference sequence). The CDR3 is CASSKDRGTYGYTF. The CDR3, as DNA: TGTGCCAGCAGTAAGGACAGGGGAACTTATGGCTACACCTTC. Complete variable domain (other parts from reference TRBV5-4 and TRBJ1-2): ETGVTQSPTHLIKTRGQQVTLRCSSQSGHNTVSWYQQALGQGPQFIFQYYREEENGRGNFPPRFSGLQFPNYSSELNVNALELDDSALYLCASSKDRGTYGYTFGSGTRLTVV.

This chain links TRBV18 with TRBJ2-3, with TRBD1 identical over 9 bases. CDR3 length equals 14 residues. The germline V gene has CDR1 KGHSH and CDR2 LQKENI. V gave up 8 bases and J gave up 4 bases; unmatched junction bases: 7. CDR3 amino acids: CASSRQGGPDTQYF. Written as DNA, the CDR3 is TGTGCCAGCAGCCGACAGGGGGGCCCAGATACGCAGTATTTT.

This rearrangement joins TRBV29-1 to TRBJ1-1; D remains ambiguous. CDR1 and CDR2 from the germline V gene are SQVTM and ANQGSEA. The CDR3 covers 13 residues. The germline V and J ends were trimmed by 4 bases and 0 bases, with 9 bases remaining between them. For the CDR3, the DNA is TGCAGCGTTGGTGCAGAGTTGAACACTGAAGCTTTCTTT. Amino acid sequence: CSVGAELNTEAFF. The full variable domain, completed using reference TRBV29-1 and TRBJ1-1, is SAVISQKPSRDICQRGTSLTIQCQVDSQVTMMFWYRQQPGQSLTLIATANQGSEATYESGFVIDKFPISRPNLTFSTLTVSNMSPEDSSIYLCSVGAELNTEAFFGQGTRLTVV.

This clone was counted between two and nine times. The same CDR3 also results from other DNA sequences found in this sample. This sequence joins TRBV5-1 and TRBJ1-1; D gene uncertain. Germline CDR1 is SGHRS and CDR2 is YFSETQ. V shed 2 bases and J shed 5 bases, with 10 bases lying between them. The CDR3 has 13 residues. CDR3 sequence reads: CASSFGQRTEAFF. CDR3 coding DNA: TGCGCCAGCAGCTTTGGCCAGAGGACTGAAGCTTTCTTT.

The rearrangement joins TRBV29-1 to TRBJ2-5; D possibly corresponds to TRBD1 (6 bases). The germline V and J ends were trimmed by 6 bases and 11 bases, with 16 bases remaining between them. Germline V gene lookup returns CDR1 SQVTM and CDR2 ANQGSEA. The CDR3 runs 11 residues. The CDR3 reads CSVVRTDSQYF. CDR3 nucleotide sequence: TGCAGCGTCGTACGGACAGACTCTCAGTACTTC.

This chain joins TRBV4-1 and TRBJ2-7; D possibly corresponds to TRBD1 (5 bases). Trimming pared 2 bases from V and 5 bases from J, leaving 19 bases between. There are 16 residues in the CDR3. Per germline, CDR1 MGHRA and CDR2 YSYEKL. The CDR3 region is CASSQILGARWDEQYF. The CDR3, as DNA: TGCGCCAGCAGCCAAATTTTAGGGGCCCGGTGGGACGAGCAGTACTTC.

The CDR3 loop is CASSPSGTGGYSYNEQFF. CDR3 coding DNA: TGTGCCAGCAGTCCAAGTGGGACAGGGGGCTATTCCTACAATGAGCAGTTCTTC. V usage is TRBV27 and J usage is TRBJ2-1; 12 positions match TRBD1. V dropped 5 bases and J dropped 1; count of bases not matched to a gene: 9. Per germline, CDR1 MNHEY and CDR2 SMNVEV (reference sequence). This CDR3 has 18 residues.

V gene TRBV27 combines with J gene TRBJ2-7, with 10 bases identical to TRBD2. CDR1 and CDR2 from the germline V gene are MNHEY and SMNVEV (reference sequence). V dropped 7 bases and J dropped 4; count of bases not matched to a gene: 10. The CDR3 covers 15 residues. DNA of the CDR3: TGTGCCAGCAAGGCCGAGCGGGGGGGCCAATACGAGCAGTACTTC. It codes for CASKAERGGQYEQYF.

The chain recombines TRBV7-2 with TRBJ2-5; D possibly corresponds to TRBD1 (5 bases). The germline V and J ends were trimmed by 4 bases and 4 bases, with 13 bases remaining between them. This CDR3 contains 14 residues. CDR1 is SGHTA, CDR2 FQGNSA, per germline. The CDR3 protein is CASSSPGLRETQYF. The CDR3 nucleotides are TGTGCCAGCAGCTCCCCAGGGTTACGAGAGACCCAGTACTTC.

The J gene is TRBJ2-5, the V gene TRBV5-1; the D is unclear. The DNA end lines up better with TRBJ2-7; the J call may be wrong. Germline V CDR1 and CDR2: SGHRS, YFSETQ. The CDR3 contains 15 residues. This CDR3 reads CASSLAGWGSYEQYF. In DNA, the CDR3 is TGCGCCAGCAGCTTGGCCGGGTGGGGTTCCTACGAGCAGTACTTC.

V and J are TRBV25-1 and TRBJ2-7; unclear D gene. Trimming pared 2 bases from V and 8 bases from J, leaving 10 bases between. In germline, CDR1 is MGHDK, CDR2 SYGVNS. The CDR3 covers 12 residues. CDR3 region: CASSEAGQQQYF. The CDR3 DNA sequence: TGTGCCAGCAGTGAAGCCGGGCAGCAGCAGTACTTC.

The chain is built from TRBV18 and TRBJ2-5, with TRBD2 matching over 7 bases. CDR3 length equals 15 residues. The germline V gene has CDR1 KGHSH and CDR2 LQKENI. V shed 0 bases and J 4 bases; nucleotides not matched to a gene: 5. The CDR3 DNA follows: TGTGCCAGCTCACCACCTGTGGCTAGCGGAGAGACCCAGTACTTC. This gives the protein CASSPPVASGETQYF.

The V call is TRBV5-1, the J call TRBJ1-1; D is undetermined. V lost 4 bases, J lost 4 bases, and 11 bases lay in between. CDR1 and CDR2 from the germline V gene are SGHRS and YFSETQ. CDR3 length: 13 residues. This CDR3 is CASSIEGGTEAFF. The CDR3 DNA is TGCGCCAGCAGCATAGAGGGCGGCACTGAAGCTTTCTTT. Combining the CDR3 with reference TRBV5-1 and TRBJ1-1 gives the whole variable domain KAGVTQTPRYLIKTRGQQVTLSCSPISGHRSVSWYQQTPGQGLQFLFEYFSETQRNKGNFPGRFSGRQFSNSRSEMNVSTLELGDSALYLCASSIEGGTEAFFGQGTRLTVV.

The V call is TRBV2, the J call TRBJ2-3; D is possibly TRBD2 (6 bases). Trimming stripped 7 bases from V and 0 bases from J, with 14 bases between. The germline V gene has CDR1 SNHLY and CDR2 FYNNEI. The CDR3 has 15 residues. The CDR3 DNA reads TGTGCCAGCAATCTGGGACTTCCTAGCACAGATACGCAGTATTTT. Its translation is CASNLGLPSTDTQYF.

The J gene is TRBJ2-3, the V gene TRBV7-2; 10 nucleotides align to TRBD2. Germline CDR1 is SGHTA and CDR2 is FQGNSA. The CDR3 length is 16 residues. J gave up 0 bases and V 3 bases, and 3 bases lay outside the gene matches. CDR3 DNA: TGTGCCAGCAGCTTTTTAGCGGGGGGTAGCACAGATACGCAGTATTTT. Translated, it gives CASSFLAGGSTDTQYF. The variable domain in full, with the rest retrieved from reference TRBV7-2 and TRBJ2-3, is GAGVSQSPSNKVTEKGKDVELRCDPISGHTALYWYRQSLGQGLEFLIYFQGNSAPDKSGLPSDRFSAERTGGSVSTLTIQRTQQEDSAVYLCASSFLAGGSTDTQYFGPGTRLTVL.

The J gene is TRBJ2-1, the V gene TRBV7-9; TRBD2 matches 10 bases. The germline V gene encodes CDR1 SEHNR and CDR2 FQNEAQ (reference sequence). V lost 1 base to trimming and J lost 6 bases; unmatched junction nucleotides: 9. The CDR3 is 17 residues long. The CDR3 DNA follows: TGTGCCAGCAGCTTAGGAGGCGGAAGCGGGGGGGCCAATGAGCAGTTCTTC. Its translation is CASSLGGGSGGANEQFF.

The V and J genes are TRBV7-2 and TRBJ2-1, with TRBD2 identical over 16 bases. Germline V gene lookup returns CDR1 SGHTA and CDR2 FQGNSA. The CDR3 length is 15 residues. The V and J ends lost 4 bases and 7 bases, in that order; junction bases with no gene match: 1. This chain's CDR3 is CASSSGLAGGNEQFF. The CDR3 nucleotides read TGTGCCAGCAGCTCGGGACTAGCGGGAGGGAATGAGCAGTTCTTC.